The source of this T cell receptor (beta chain) is a study of OX40 agonist ivuxolimab in advanced cancers. As concerns this clone: No antigen is known for it. This same CDR3 is encoded by further DNA sequences in the sample.

Only in-frame clones appear in the TCRdb table, and some are missing; sequencing was by immunoSEQ multiplex PCR. Here the sample spans approximately 76,000 clones, about 93% being singletons. Study-wide results and limits: Antigen specificity was not determined for the expanded peripheral T cells. Certain nonresponders additionally had low normalized T-cell clonal expansion.

This CDR3 has 13 amino acids. The V and J ends lost 5 bases and 0 bases respectively, with 8 bases between them. Germline V gene data show CDR1 as SEHNR and CDR2 as FQNEAQ (reference sequence). The V gene is TRBV7-9, the J gene TRBJ2-7; D perhaps matches TRBD1 (6 bases). This receptor was taken from an adult with an advanced solid tumor such as melanoma, head and neck, liver or kidney cancer. The sequences come from CD4+ or CD8+ T cells sorted from blood, collected in a trial of the OX40 agonist ivuxolimab. The CDR3 nucleotides read TGTGCCAGCAGCCTCAGGGGCTCCTACGAGCAGTACTTC. This translates into CASSLRGSYEQYF.